Included here is one T cell receptor beta chain sequence, with context. The antigen is undetermined. The V gene's germline CDR1 is SNHLY and CDR2 FYNNEI. The length of the CDR3 is 14 residues. The data were taken from a study of CXCR3-negative and CXCR3-positive naive CD8 T cells. Findings of the study overall: Compared with CXCR3-negative naive cells, CXCR3-positive naive cells showed more hydrophobic TRB CDR3s. The level of CXCR3 expression partially decreased after cryopreservation; the majority of assays used fresh PBMCs.

Libraries of TRB cDNA were made by 5' RACE and carried UMIs. TCRdb reprocessed the 5' RACE reads and stores each CDR3 protein as one record, lacking DNA. Reported are 120,000 to 150,000 distinct CDR3 sequences; the ten largest clones contain about 0.28%. The sample was naive CXCR3+ CD8+ T cells from blood. The subset is: CD45RO-CCR7+CD27+CD95- naive CD8+ T cells expressing CXCR3 (TNR3+). This TCR derives from a human donor in good health. Some clones in this sample may be carry-over from other donors' samples. The rearrangement links TRBV2 to TRBJ2-7; without DNA, the TCRdb call of TRBD2 cannot be checked. This CDR3 reads CASSGLAGLYEQYF. Complete variable domain (other parts from reference TRBV2 and TRBJ2-7): EPEVTQTPSHQVTQMGQEVILRCVPISNHLYFYWYRQILGQKVEFLVSFYNNEISEKSEIFDDQFSVERPDGSNFTLKIRSTKLEDSAMYFCASSGLAGLYEQYFGPGTRLTVT.